A single sample gave rise to the 19 T cell receptor beta chains below, sequenced in a study of radiotherapy plus CTLA-4 blockade in lung cancer. The protocol was immunoSEQ multiplex PCR, while the TCRdb copy is restricted to in-frame clones and leaves out a portion. This table holds about 60,000 clones, over 80% found once. The specimen comprised peripheral blood, sampled from a patient treated with radiotherapy plus ipilimumab. Receptors were obtained from a human donor with non-small cell lung cancer who had a partial response to radiotherapy plus ipilimumab.

Regarding this clone: The same CDR3 also results from other DNA sequences found in this sample. V and J are TRBV11-3 and TRBJ2-6; no clear D gene. V lost 5 bases, J lost 0 bases, and 8 bases lay in between. This CDR3 is 15 amino acids long. Germline CDR1 reads SGHNT; CDR2 reads YENEEA. CDR3 sequence (DNA): TGTGCCAGCAGCCTGTTAATCTCTGGGGCCAACGTCCTGACTTTC. It is translated as CASSLLISGANVLTF. Full variable domain (outside the CDR3, taken from reference TRBV11-3 and TRBJ2-6): EAGVVQSPRYKIIEKKQPVAFWCNPISGHNTLYWYLQNLGQGPELLIRYENEEAVDDSQLPKDRFSAERLKGVDSTLKIQPAELGDSAVYLCASSLLISGANVLTFGAGSRLTVL.

The chain joins TRBV27 to TRBJ2-3; 8 nucleotides match TRBD2. Looked up from germline, CDR1 is MNHEY and CDR2 is SMNVEV (reference sequence). Trimming cost V 6 bases and J 6 bases; bases outside gene matches: 17. CDR3 size: 17 residues. CDR3: CASRTPAGVFPPDTQYF. The CDR3 DNA is TGTGCCAGCAGAACCCCAGCGGGAGTTTTCCCGCCGGATACGCAGTATTTT.

The sample holds one count of this clone. CDR3 DNA: TGTGCCAGTAGTATAAGGCCTAGCGTCGCCCCAGGCAATGAGCAGTTCTTC. Its protein product is CASSIRPSVAPGNEQFF. The chain combines TRBV19 with TRBJ2-1, with D tentatively TRBD2 (6 bases). The germline CDR1 and CDR2 sequences are LNHDA and SQIVND (reference sequence). The CDR3 length is 17 residues. Trimming stripped 2 bases from V and 6 bases from J, with 20 bases between. Using reference TRBV19 and TRBJ2-1 for the parts outside the CDR3, the full variable domain is DGGITQSPKYLFRKEGQNVTLSCEQNLNHDAMYWYRQDPGQGLRLIYYSQIVNDFQKGDIAEGYSVSREKKESFPLTVTSAQKNPTAFYLCASSIRPSVAPGNEQFFGPGTRLTVL.

The chain carries TRBV7-9 and TRBJ2-5; 10 bases fit TRBD2. Trimming removed 3 bases from V and 5 bases from J; junction bases left unmatched: 3. Germline CDR1 and CDR2: SEHNR and FQNEAQ (reference sequence). The CDR3 covers 14 residues. The CDR3 loop reads CASSFLAGVETQYF. The CDR3 DNA follows: TGTGCCAGCAGCTTTCTAGCGGGAGTTGAGACCCAGTACTTC.

The sample holds one count of this clone. The chain employs TRBV28 and TRBJ1-5; 9 nucleotides agree with TRBD1. The CDR3 has 14 residues. Losses at the gene ends were 10 bases for V and 4 bases for J; bases not matched to a gene: 8. The germline V gene encodes CDR1 MDHEN and CDR2 SYDVKM. The CDR3 here is CAMSGTGNNQPQHF. CDR3 sequence (DNA): TGTGCCATGTCCGGGACAGGGAATAATCAGCCCCAGCATTTT.

This chain links TRBV11-2 with TRBJ2-3; 14 bases map to TRBD2. Per the germline V gene, CDR1 is SGHAT and CDR2 is FQNNGV. Trimming took 4 bases from V and 5 from J; bases not matched to a gene: 8. CDR3 length: 17 amino acids. The CDR3 here is CASSWGLAGVVEDTQYF. The CDR3 region has the DNA TGTGCCAGCAGCTGGGGACTAGCGGGAGTGGTTGAAGATACGCAGTATTTT.

In this sample, this clone turned up once. This chain joins TRBV13 and TRBJ2-3; tentatively, D is TRBD2 (5 bases). V gave up 5 bases and J gave up 4 bases, with 19 bases separating them. From germline, CDR1 is PRHDT and CDR2 FYEKMQ (reference sequence). The CDR3 is 16 residues long. The DNA of the CDR3 is TGTGCCAGCAGCCCTAAAGGACTGGGATTTTCAGATACGCAGTATTTT. This sequence encodes CASSPKGLGFSDTQYF.

V usage is TRBV9 and J usage is TRBJ2-7, with TRBD2 identical over 11 bases. Trimming removed 4 bases from V and 2 bases from J; junction bases left unmatched: 8. Germline CDR1 is SGDLS and CDR2 is YYNGEE. This CDR3 is built from 16 residues. The CDR3 DNA is TGTGCCAGCAGCCGTAGTAGCGGGAGGGCCGCCTACGAGCAGTACTTC. Its translation is CASSRSSGRAAYEQYF.

The chain uses TRBV27 and TRBJ2-5; 8 nucleotides match TRBD2. The CDR3 has 14 residues. V gave up 10 bases and J gave up 4 bases; unmatched junction bases: 11. Looked up from germline, CDR1 is MNHEY and CDR2 is SMNVEV (reference sequence). CDR3 bases: TGTGCCACAGGCCCGGCGGGGGGATTAGAGACCCAGTACTTC. Translation: CATGPAGGLETQYF.

This chain links TRBV10-3 with TRBJ1-2; TRBD1 aligns across 8 bases. CDR3 size: 15 residues. The V gene end was trimmed by 7 bases and the J gene end by 5 bases; junction bases not matched to a gene: 12. Germline assignment: CDR1 ENHRY and CDR2 SYGVKD. The CDR3: CAINDRTGMEYGYTF. For the CDR3, the DNA is TGTGCCATCAACGACAGGACAGGGATGGAGTATGGCTACACCTTC.

This clone was detected only once. V is TRBV6-1 and J is TRBJ2-1; TRBD1 aligns across 8 bases. Germline V gene lookup returns CDR1 MNHNS and CDR2 SASEGT. This CDR3 region has 16 residues. V was clipped by 3 bases and J by 12 bases; unmatched bases: 16. The CDR3 nucleotides read TGTGCCAGCAGTGACTTGAGGCCCGACAGGGGCCGTGGGCAGTTCTTC. Residues: CASSDLRPDRGRGQFF.

The chain recombines TRBV5-6 with TRBJ2-1; TRBD1 matches at 10 bases. The CDR3 totals 17 residues. Per germline, CDR1 SGHDT and CDR2 YYEEEE. With 0 bases clipped from V and 7 bases from J, the junction kept 10 bases outside the gene matches. CDR3 in DNA: TGTGCCAGCAGCTTGGAGTTCGACAGGGGGCGTCTTAATGAGCAGTTCTTC. Protein sequence: CASSLEFDRGRLNEQFF.

The chain recombines TRBV9 with TRBJ2-3, with D possibly being TRBD2 (5 bases). The CDR3 has 16 amino acids. Trimming pared 0 bases from V and 5 bases from J, leaving 16 bases between. Germline assignment: CDR1 SGDLS and CDR2 YYNGEE. CDR3 sequence reads: CASSVATAGLQDTQYF. DNA for the CDR3: TGTGCCAGCAGCGTAGCTACGGCGGGTCTGCAAGATACGCAGTATTTT.

The chain uses TRBV28 and TRBJ2-1; 10 nucleotides align to TRBD2. The V and J ends lost 6 bases and 6 bases, in that order; junction bases with no gene match: 11. The germline V gene has CDR1 MDHEN and CDR2 SYDVKM. There are 16 residues in the CDR3. DNA for the CDR3: TGTGCCAGCAGCGCTCCCGGGACTAGCGCGGGCAATGAGCAGTTCTTC. This sequence encodes CASSAPGTSAGNEQFF.

This chain connects TRBV2 to TRBJ2-7; no reliable D call. The CDR3 extends over 11 amino acids. Germline values: CDR1 SNHLY, CDR2 FYNNEI. The germline V and J ends were trimmed by 6 bases and 0 bases, with 3 bases remaining between them. CDR3 in DNA: TGTGCCAGCAGGGCCTCCTACGAGCAGTACTTC. Translated, it gives CASRASYEQYF.

This clone was picked up a small number of times. The chain employs TRBV6-6 and TRBJ2-7; D is undetermined. V shed 0 bases and J shed 5 bases, with 5 bases lying between them. CDR1 is MNHNY, CDR2 SVGAGI, per germline (reference sequence). This CDR3 has 12 residues. The CDR3, as DNA: TGTGCCAGCAGTTACTCTGTAGACGAGCAGTACTTC. This codes for CASSYSVDEQYF.

This clone has only one observation. The chain employs TRBV10-1 and TRBJ2-1, with D possibly being TRBD2 (5 bases). This CDR3 comprises 15 residues. The germline V gene encodes CDR1 WNHNN and CDR2 SYGVQD (reference sequence). Trimming shortened V by 4 bases and J by 1 base, and 11 bases separated the two germline ends. CDR3 loop: CASSAQLGSYNEQFF. DNA of the CDR3: TGCGCCAGCAGTGCTCAACTAGGTTCCTACAATGAGCAGTTCTTC.

This clone was picked up one time. The V call is TRBV5-1, the J call TRBJ1-5; 7 bases are a match to TRBD1. The germline CDR1 and CDR2 sequences are SGHRS and YFSETQ. The CDR3 length is 15 residues. V gave up 0 bases and J gave up 0 bases; unmatched junction bases: 0. The chain's CDR3 is CASSLGDSSNQPQHF. The CDR3 DNA is TGCGCCAGCAGCTTGGGGGACAGTAGCAATCAGCCCCAGCATTTT.

The sample holds one count of this clone. This rearrangement joins TRBV19 to TRBJ2-2, with D perhaps TRBD2 (6 bases). Germline V lookup: CDR1 LNHDA, CDR2 SQIVND (reference sequence). Trimming stripped 7 bases from V and 4 bases from J, with 19 bases between. The CDR3 is 16 amino acids. This chain's CDR3 is CASTTLAGYGTGELFF. The CDR3 nucleotides are TGTGCCAGTACCACCTTGGCGGGGTACGGCACCGGGGAGCTGTTTTTT.